This TCR beta chain was sequenced for a study of beta chain features in type 1 diabetes. Study findings and constraints: Patients showed naive, central memory and Treg TCRB repertoires that appeared more similar than those of healthy donors. cDNA-based sequencing might over-represent cells highly expressing TCR. Patients with Type 1 diabetes showed moderately but significantly shorter TCRB CDR3s in all four CD4+ subsets.

In the case of this clone: What it binds is not known.

Germline-derived CDR1 and CDR2 are SQVTM and ANQGSEA. The CDR3 totals 13 residues. Trimming removed 4 bases from V and 4 bases from J, with 13 bases in between. Expressed TCRB transcripts were sequenced because the isolated RNA had all been reverse transcribed beforehand. Clones were sequenced by immunoSEQ multiplex PCR, and TCRdb holds only the in-frame ones, with some missing. The sample contains about 280,000 clones, 15% of which appear only once. Stem cell-like memory, regulatory, central memory and naive CD4+ cells were sorted via CD45RO/CCR7/CD25/CD127/CD95/CD27. All sorted populations exceeded 95% purity.

The rearrangement joins TRBV29-1 to TRBJ1-1, with D possibly being TRBD1 (5 bases). Sequencing was done on a sample of naive CD4+ T cells from blood. The TCR comes from a man aged 18 to 29 with type 1 diabetes. The CDR3 sequence is CSVGQGRGTEAFF. As DNA, the CDR3 is TGCAGCGTTGGTCAGGGTAGAGGCACTGAAGCTTTCTTT. The full variable domain, with the rest looked up from reference TRBV29-1 and TRBJ1-1, is SAVISQKPSRDICQRGTSLTIQCQVDSQVTMMFWYRQQPGQSLTLIATANQGSEATYESGFVIDKFPISRPNLTFSTLTVSNMSPEDSSIYLCSVGQGRGTEAFFGQGTRLTVV.